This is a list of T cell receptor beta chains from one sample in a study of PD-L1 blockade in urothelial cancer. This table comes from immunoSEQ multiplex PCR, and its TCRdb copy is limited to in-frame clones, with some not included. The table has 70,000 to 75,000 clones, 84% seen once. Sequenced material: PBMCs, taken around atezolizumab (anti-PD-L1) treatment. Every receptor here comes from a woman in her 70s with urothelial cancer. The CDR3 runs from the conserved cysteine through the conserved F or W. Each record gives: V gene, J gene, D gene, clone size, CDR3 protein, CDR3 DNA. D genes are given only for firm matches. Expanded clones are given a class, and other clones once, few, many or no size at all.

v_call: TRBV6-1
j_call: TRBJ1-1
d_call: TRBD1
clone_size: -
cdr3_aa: CASRRGQDLNTEAFF
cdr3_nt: TGTGCCAGCAGACGAGGACAGGACCTGAACACTGAAGCTTTCTTT

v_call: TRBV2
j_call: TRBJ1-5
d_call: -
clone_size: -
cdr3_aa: CASSVLSGGNQPQHF
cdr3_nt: TGTGCCAGCAGTGTTTTGTCGGGTGGGAATCAGCCCCAGCATTTT

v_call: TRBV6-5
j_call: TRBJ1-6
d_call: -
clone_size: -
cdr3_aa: CASNPTGWNSPLHF
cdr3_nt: TGTGCCAGCAACCCGACAGGTTGGAATTCACCCCTCCACTTT

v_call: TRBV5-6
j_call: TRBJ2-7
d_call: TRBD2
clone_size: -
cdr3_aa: CASSLPAGLGYEQYF
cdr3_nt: TGTGCCAGCAGCCTCCCAGCCGGACTAGGGTACGAGCAGTACTTC

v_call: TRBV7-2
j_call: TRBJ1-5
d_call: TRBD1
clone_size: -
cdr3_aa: CASNLDRVEGQPQHF
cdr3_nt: TGTGCCAGCAACCTCGACAGGGTTGAGGGTCAGCCCCAGCATTTT

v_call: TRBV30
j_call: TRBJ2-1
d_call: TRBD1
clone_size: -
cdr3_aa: CAWSVGQGNEQFF
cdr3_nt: TGTGCCTGGAGTGTGGGACAGGGCAATGAGCAGTTCTTC

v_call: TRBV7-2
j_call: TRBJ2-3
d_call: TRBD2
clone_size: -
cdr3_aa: CASSLAVSGGAIDTQYF
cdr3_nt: TGTGCCAGCAGCTTAGCGGTGAGCGGGGGGGCAATAGATACGCAGTATTTT

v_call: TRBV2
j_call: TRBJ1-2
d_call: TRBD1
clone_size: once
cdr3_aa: CASRQGQVIYGYTF
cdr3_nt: TGTGCCAGCAGACAGGGACAGGTCATCTATGGCTACACCTTC

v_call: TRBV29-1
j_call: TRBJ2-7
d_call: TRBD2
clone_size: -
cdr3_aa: CSVDTSGSSYEQYF
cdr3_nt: TGCAGCGTGGATACTAGCGGGAGCTCCTACGAGCAGTACTTC

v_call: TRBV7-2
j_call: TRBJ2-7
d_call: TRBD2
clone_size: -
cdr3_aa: CASSPGGAGFSYEQYF
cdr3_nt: TGTGCCAGCAGCCCGGGGGGGGCGGGGTTCTCCTACGAGCAGTACTTC

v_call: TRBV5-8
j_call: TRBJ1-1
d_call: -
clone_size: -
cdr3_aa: CASSLTHLNTEAFF
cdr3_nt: TGTGCCAGCAGCTTGACCCACTTGAACACTGAAGCTTTCTTT

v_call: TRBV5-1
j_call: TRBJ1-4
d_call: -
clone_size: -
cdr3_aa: CASRIAGGLEEKLFF
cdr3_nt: TGCGCCAGCAGGATCGCCGGGGGTTTAGAGGAAAAACTGTTTTTT

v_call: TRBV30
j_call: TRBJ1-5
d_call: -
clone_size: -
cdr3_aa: CAWSVNTGDQPQHF
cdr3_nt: TGTGCCTGGAGTGTAAATACGGGAGATCAGCCCCAGCATTTT

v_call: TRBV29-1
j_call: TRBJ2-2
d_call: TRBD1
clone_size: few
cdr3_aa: CSVGQGHGELFF
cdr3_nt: TGCAGCGTAGGACAGGGGCACGGGGAGCTGTTTTTT

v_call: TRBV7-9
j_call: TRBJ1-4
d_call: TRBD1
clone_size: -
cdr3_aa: CAIEVGTGVFLDNEKLFF
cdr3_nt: TGTGCCATCGAGGTTGGGACAGGGGTTTTTTTGGATAATGAAAAACTGTTTTTT

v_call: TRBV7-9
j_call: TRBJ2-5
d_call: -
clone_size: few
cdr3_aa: CASSLLLVGGARETQYF
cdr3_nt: TGTGCCAGCAGCTTACTGTTGGTGGGGGGAGCGCGGGAGACCCAGTACTTC

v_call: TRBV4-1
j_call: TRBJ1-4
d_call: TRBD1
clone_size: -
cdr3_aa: CASSQDSRQGHRWIDDEKLFF
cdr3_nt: TGCGCCAGCAGCCAAGATTCCCGACAGGGGCATCGATGGATTGATGATGAAAAACTGTTTTTT

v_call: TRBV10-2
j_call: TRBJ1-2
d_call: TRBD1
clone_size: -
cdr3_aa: CATGGQGYGYTF
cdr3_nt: TGCGCCACCGGGGGACAGGGCTATGGCTACACCTTC

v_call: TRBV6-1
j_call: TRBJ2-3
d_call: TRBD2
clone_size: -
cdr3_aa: CASSDPGTSGSTDTQYF
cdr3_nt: TGTGCCAGCAGTGACCCTGGGACTAGCGGGAGTACAGATACGCAGTATTTT

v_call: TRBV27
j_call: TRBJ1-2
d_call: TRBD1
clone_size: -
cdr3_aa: CASRRGQDHGYTF
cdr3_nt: TGTGCCAGCAGGAGGGGACAGGACCATGGCTACACCTTC

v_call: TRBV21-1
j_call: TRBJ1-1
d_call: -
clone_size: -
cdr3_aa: CASSRNMRTEAFF
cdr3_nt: TGTGCCAGCAGCAGAAACATGAGGACTGAAGCTTTCTTT

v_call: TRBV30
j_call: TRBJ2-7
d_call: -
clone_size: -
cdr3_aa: CAWSRVGGEQYF
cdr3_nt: TGTGCCTGGAGTAGGGTAGGGGGCGAGCAGTACTTC